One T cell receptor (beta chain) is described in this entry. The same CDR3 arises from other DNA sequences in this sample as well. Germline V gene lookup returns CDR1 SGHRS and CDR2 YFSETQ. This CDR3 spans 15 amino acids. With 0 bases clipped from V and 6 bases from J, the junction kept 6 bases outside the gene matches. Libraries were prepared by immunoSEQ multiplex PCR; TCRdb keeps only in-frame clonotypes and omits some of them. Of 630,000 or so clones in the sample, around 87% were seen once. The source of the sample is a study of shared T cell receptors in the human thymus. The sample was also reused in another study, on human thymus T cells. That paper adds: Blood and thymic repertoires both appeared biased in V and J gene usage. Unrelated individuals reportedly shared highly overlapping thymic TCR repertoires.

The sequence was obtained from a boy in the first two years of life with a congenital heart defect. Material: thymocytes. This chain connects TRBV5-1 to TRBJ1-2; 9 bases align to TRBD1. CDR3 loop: CASSLGGTGGDGYTF. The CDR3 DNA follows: TGCGCCAGCAGCTTGGGAGGTACAGGGGGCGATGGCTACACCTTC.